Listed below are T cell receptor beta chains from one sample, sequenced in a study of neurological immune-mediated disorders. TCRdb ran MiXCR on the 5' RACE reads and lists one entry per CDR3 protein. This sample has roughly 60,000 distinct CDR3 sequences, with roughly 9.7% found just once. The sequenced material came from PBMCs. These receptors originate from a man in his thirties or forties in good health. Each CDR3 is given with its conserved first and last residue. The order of the fields is clone size, V gene, J gene, D gene, CDR3 DNA, CDR3 protein. D genes are given only for firm matches. Clone size is not always given. Where it is, it says once, few, many or a class for expanded clones.

>many|TRBV10-3|TRBJ2-5|-
TGTGCCATCAGGGATTACAGGGTAGAGGCCCAGTACTTC
CAIRDYRVEAQYF
>many|TRBV20-1|TRBJ2-4|-
TGCAGTGCTGGGCGTATAGCCAAAAACATTCAGTACTTC
CSAGRIAKNIQYF
>many|TRBV3-1|TRBJ1-1|-
TGTGCCAGCAGCCAGATGGGACAGAACACTGAAGCTTTCTTT
CASSQMGQNTEAFF
>many|TRBV5-1|TRBJ2-3|TRBD2
TGCGCCAGCAGCCGGGGGACTAGCGGCCCAAGTGGAGATACGCAGTATTTT
CASSRGTSGPSGDTQYF
>many|TRBV27|TRBJ2-3|TRBD2
TGTGCCAGCAGTTTGGCAGCGGGCGGGAGGGGGACAGATACGCAGTATTTT
CASSLAAGGRGTDTQYF
>many|TRBV28|TRBJ1-3|-
TGTGCCAGCAGTTCCGGGGACCGGCGGGGTGGAAACACCATATATTTT
CASSSGDRRGGNTIYF
>many|TRBV12-3/TRBV12-4|TRBJ2-3|-
TGTGCCAGCAGTTTGTTTGGGGCTAGCACAGATACGCAGTATTTT
CASSLFGASTDTQYF
>many|TRBV20-1|TRBJ2-7|TRBD1
TGCAGTGCCCTTAGGACAGGGGGATACGAGCAGTACTTC
CSALRTGGYEQYF
>-|TRBV5-1|TRBJ2-1|TRBD1
TGCGCCAGCAGCTCCAGGACAGGGGGAAGTGACAATGAGCAGTTCTTC
CASSSRTGGSDNEQFF
>many|TRBV4-3|TRBJ1-1|-
TGCGCCAGCAGCCTGTCGGGACATATCACTGAAGCTTTCTTT
CASSLSGHITEAFF
>many|TRBV20-1|TRBJ2-1|TRBD2
TGCAGTGTTGAGGGACTAGCCGATTCCCCTCTCTCCTACAATGAGCAGTTCTTC
CSVEGLADSPLSYNEQFF